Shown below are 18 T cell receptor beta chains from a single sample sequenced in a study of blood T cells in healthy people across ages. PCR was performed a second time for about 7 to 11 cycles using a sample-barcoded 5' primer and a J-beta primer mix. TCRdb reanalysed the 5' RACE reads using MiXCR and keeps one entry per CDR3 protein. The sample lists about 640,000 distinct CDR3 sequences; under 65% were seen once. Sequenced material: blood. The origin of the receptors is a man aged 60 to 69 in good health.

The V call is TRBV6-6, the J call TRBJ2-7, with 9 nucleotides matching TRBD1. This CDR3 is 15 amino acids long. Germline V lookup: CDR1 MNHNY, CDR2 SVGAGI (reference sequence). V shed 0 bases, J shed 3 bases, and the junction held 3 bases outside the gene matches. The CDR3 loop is CASSYSGDRDYEQYF. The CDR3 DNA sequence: TGTGCCAGCAGTTACTCAGGGGACAGGGACTACGAGCAGTACTTC.

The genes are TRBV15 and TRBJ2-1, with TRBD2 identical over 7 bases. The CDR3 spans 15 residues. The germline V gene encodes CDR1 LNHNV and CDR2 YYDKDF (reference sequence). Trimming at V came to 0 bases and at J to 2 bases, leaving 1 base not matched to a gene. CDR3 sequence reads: CATSRDGGAYNEQFF. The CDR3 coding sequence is TGTGCCACCAGCAGAGATGGGGGGGCCTACAATGAGCAGTTCTTC. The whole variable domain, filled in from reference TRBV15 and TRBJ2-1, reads DAMVIQNPRYQVTQFGKPVTLSCSQTLNHNVMYWYQQKSSQAPKLLFHYYDKDFNNEADTPDNFQSRRPNTSFCFLDIRSPGLGDTAMYLCATSRDGGAYNEQFFGPGTRLTVL.

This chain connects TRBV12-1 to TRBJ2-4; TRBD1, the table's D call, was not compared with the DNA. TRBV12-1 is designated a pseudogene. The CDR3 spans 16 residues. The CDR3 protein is CASSPKQGREGNIQYF. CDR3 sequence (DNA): TGTGCCAGCAGCCCGAAACAGGGCCGCGAGGGAAACATTCAGTACTTC.

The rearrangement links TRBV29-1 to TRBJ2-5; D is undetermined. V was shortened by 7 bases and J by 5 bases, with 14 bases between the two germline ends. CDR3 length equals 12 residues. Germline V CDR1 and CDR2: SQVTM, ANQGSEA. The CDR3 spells CSADDGSETQYF. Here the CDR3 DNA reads TGCAGCGCCGACGACGGGTCCGAGACCCAGTACTTC. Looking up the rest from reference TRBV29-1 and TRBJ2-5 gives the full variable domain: SAVISQKPSRDICQRGTSLTIQCQVDSQVTMMFWYRQQPGQSLTLIATANQGSEATYESGFVIDKFPISRPNLTFSTLTVSNMSPEDSSIYLCSADDGSETQYFGPGTRLLVL.

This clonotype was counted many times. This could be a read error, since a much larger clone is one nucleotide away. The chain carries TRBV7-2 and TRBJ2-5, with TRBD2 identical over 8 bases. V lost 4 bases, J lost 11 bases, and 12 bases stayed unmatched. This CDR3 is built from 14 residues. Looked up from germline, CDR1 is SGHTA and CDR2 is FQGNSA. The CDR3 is CASSSDRTSNEQYF. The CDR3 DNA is TGTGCCAGCAGCTCCGACCGGACTAGCAATGAGCAGTACTTC.

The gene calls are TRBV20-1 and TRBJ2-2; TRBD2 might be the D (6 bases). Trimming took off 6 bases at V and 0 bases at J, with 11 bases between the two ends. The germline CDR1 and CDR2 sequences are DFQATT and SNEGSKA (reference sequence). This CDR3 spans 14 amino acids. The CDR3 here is CSARPGANTGELFF. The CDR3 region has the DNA TGCAGTGCCCGGCCGGGAGCGAACACCGGGGAGCTGTTTTTT.

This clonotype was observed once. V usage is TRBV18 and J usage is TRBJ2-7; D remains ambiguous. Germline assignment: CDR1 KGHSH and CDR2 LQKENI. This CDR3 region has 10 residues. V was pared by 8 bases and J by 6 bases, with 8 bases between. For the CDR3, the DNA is TGTGCCAGCAGAGGACGCGAGCAGTACTTC. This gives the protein CASRGREQYF.

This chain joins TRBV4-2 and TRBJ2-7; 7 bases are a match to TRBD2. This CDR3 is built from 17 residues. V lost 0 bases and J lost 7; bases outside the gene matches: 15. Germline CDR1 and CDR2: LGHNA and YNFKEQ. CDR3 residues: CASSQDPRGGSYNEQYF. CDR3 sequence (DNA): TGTGCCAGCAGCCAAGATCCTCGCGGGGGATCCTACAATGAGCAGTACTTC.

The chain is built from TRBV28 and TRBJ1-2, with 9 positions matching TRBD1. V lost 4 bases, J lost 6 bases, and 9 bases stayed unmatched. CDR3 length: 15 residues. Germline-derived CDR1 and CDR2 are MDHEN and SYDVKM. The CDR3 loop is CASSSLGTGMDGYTF. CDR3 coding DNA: TGTGCCAGCAGTTCTCTTGGGACAGGGATGGATGGCTACACCTTC.

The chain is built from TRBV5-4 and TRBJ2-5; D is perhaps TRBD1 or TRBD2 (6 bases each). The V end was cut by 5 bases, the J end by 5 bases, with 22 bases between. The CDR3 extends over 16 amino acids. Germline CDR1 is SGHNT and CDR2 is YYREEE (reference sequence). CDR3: CASRSQSGGYGETQYF. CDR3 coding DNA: TGTGCCAGCAGATCACAATCCGGGGGCTACGGGGAGACCCAGTACTTC.

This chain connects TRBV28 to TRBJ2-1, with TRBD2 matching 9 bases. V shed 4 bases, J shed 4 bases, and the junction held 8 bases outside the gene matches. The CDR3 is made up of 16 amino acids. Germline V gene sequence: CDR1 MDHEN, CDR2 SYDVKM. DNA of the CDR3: TGTGCCAGCAGTTCGCCAGTAGCGGGGGCTTACAATGAGCAGTTCTTC. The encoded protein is CASSSPVAGAYNEQFF. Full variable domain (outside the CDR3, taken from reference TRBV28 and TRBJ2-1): DVKVTQSSRYLVKRTGEKVFLECVQDMDHENMFWYRQDPGLGLRLIYFSYDVKMKEKGDIPEGYSVSREKKERFSLILESASTNQTSMYLCASSSPVAGAYNEQFFGPGTRLTVL.

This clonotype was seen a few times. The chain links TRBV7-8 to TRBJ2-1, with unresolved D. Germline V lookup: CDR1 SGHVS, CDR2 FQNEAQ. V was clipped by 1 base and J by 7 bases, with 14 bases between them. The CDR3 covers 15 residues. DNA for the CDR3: TGTGCCAGCAGCTTAGTCCTCCAGGAAAGTAATGAGCAGTTCTTC. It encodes CASSLVLQESNEQFF.

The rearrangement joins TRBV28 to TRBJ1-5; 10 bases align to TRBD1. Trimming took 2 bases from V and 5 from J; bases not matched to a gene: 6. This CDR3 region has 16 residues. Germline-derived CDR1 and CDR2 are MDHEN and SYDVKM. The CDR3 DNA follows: TGTGCCAGCAGTTTAGGGGGGACAGGGGCCTATCAGCCCCAGCATTTT. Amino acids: CASSLGGTGAYQPQHF.

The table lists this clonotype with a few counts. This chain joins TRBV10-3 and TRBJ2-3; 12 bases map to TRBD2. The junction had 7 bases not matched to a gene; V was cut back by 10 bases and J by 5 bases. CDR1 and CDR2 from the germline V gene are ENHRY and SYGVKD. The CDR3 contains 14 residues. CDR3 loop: CATQTSGGKDTQYF. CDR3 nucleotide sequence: TGTGCCACCCAGACTAGCGGGGGCAAAGATACGCAGTATTTT.

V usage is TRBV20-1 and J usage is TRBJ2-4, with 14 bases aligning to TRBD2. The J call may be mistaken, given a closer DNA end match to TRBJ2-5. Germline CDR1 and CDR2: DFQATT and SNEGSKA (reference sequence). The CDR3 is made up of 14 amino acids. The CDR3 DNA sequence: TGCAGTGCTGGGACTAGCGGGGGAGAACAGACCCAGTACTTC. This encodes CSAGTSGGEQTQYF.

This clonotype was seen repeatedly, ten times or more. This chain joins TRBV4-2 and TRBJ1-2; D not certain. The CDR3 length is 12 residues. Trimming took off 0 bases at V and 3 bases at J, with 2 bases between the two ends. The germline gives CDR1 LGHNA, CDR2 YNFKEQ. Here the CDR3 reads CASSQDDYGYTF. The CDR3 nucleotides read TGTGCCAGCAGCCAAGATGACTATGGCTACACCTTC.

The CDR3 protein is CASSSGQAPGTDTQYF. CDR3 in DNA: TGTGCCAGCAGCTCGGGACAGGCGCCGGGGACAGATACGCAGTATTTT. The chain joins TRBV7-2 to TRBJ2-3, with TRBD1 identical over 8 bases. The CDR3 contains 16 residues. With 4 bases clipped from V and 3 bases from J, the junction kept 9 bases outside the gene matches. Germline loops: CDR1 SGHTA, CDR2 FQGNSA.

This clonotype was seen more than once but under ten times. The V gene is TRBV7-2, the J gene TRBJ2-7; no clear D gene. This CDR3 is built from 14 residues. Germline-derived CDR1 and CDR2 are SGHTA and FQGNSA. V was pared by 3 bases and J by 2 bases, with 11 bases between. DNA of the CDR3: TGTGCCAGCAGCTTCCCCGGAGCTCCCTACGAGCAGTACTTC. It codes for CASSFPGAPYEQYF.